A single sample is the source of the 26 T cell receptor beta chains below, sequenced in a study of shared clonotypes between healthy human individuals. The data were produced by immunoSEQ multiplex PCR, yet TCRdb's version contains in-frame clones alone and is incomplete. The data contain about 530,000 clones, 90% to 97% of them seen just once; the ten biggest clones take up about 0.064%. Material for sequencing was naive CD4+ T cells sorted from blood. Subset described: CD45RA+ positively selected. The receptor source for this set is a woman aged 25 to 45 in good health.

This rearrangement joins TRBV21-1 to TRBJ1-5; the D call TRBD1 from the table was never checked on the DNA. TRBV21-1 is tagged as a pseudogene. There are 17 residues in the CDR3. This chain's CDR3 is CASSKAGDRGPNQPQHF. The CDR3 DNA reads TGTGCCAGCAGCAAAGCAGGGGACAGGGGCCCCAATCAGCCCCAGCATTTT.

The chain has TRBV7-9 and TRBJ2-1; no definite D call. V was clipped by 8 bases and J by 4 bases, with 9 bases between them. The CDR3 has 12 amino acids. The germline V gene has CDR1 SEHNR and CDR2 FQNEAQ (reference sequence). As DNA, the CDR3 is TGTGCCAGCTCCCAGGTTTACAATGAGCAGTTCTTC. Protein product: CASSQVYNEQFF.

The V call is TRBV28, the J call TRBJ2-2; D call uncertain. The CDR3 length is 14 residues. Trimming pared 3 bases from V and 5 bases from J, leaving 10 bases between. Germline-derived CDR1 and CDR2 are MDHEN and SYDVKM. The CDR3 DNA follows: TGTGCCAGCAGTTTCATAGGAAAGACCGGGGAGCTGTTTTTT. Its translation is CASSFIGKTGELFF.

The rearrangement links TRBV5-1 to TRBJ1-4, with no clear D. This CDR3 region has 14 residues. Germline CDR1 is SGHRS and CDR2 is YFSETQ. Trimming stripped 1 base from V and 0 bases from J, with 4 bases between. The CDR3 coding sequence is TGCGCCAGCAGCTTGCAAGCAACTAATGAAAAACTGTTTTTT. Translated, it gives CASSLQATNEKLFF.

This chain links TRBV11-2 with TRBJ2-3; no reliable D call. V was shortened by 3 bases and J by 2 bases, with 9 bases between the two germline ends. Germline V gives CDR1 SGHAT, CDR2 FQNNGV. This CDR3 has 14 residues. The CDR3: CASSLARITDTQYF. The DNA for the CDR3 is TGTGCCAGCAGCTTGGCACGAATCACAGATACGCAGTATTTT. Drawing the rest from reference TRBV11-2 and TRBJ2-3, the complete variable domain is EAGVAQSPRYKIIEKRQSVAFWCNPISGHATLYWYQQILGQGPKLLIQFQNNGVVDDSQLPKDRFSAERLKGVDSTLKIQPAKLEDSAVYLCASSLARITDTQYFGPGTRLTVL.

V and J are TRBV5-4 and TRBJ2-7, with TRBD1 matching over 8 bases. The germline CDR1 and CDR2 sequences are SGHNT and YYREEE (reference sequence). V was pared by 4 bases and J by 2 bases, with 8 bases of the junction left unmatched. The CDR3 covers 15 residues. In DNA form, the CDR3 reads TGTGCCAGCAGCCCGGGAACAGGGGGGCCCTACGAGCAGTACTTC. This codes for CASSPGTGGPYEQYF.

This sequence joins TRBV5-6 and TRBJ1-1; no definite D call. The length of the CDR3 is 13 residues. Trimming removed 5 bases at V and 1 base at J, with 9 bases between. Looked up from germline, CDR1 is SGHDT and CDR2 is YYEEEE. This CDR3 is CASRVWANTEAFF. DNA of the CDR3: TGTGCCAGCAGAGTGTGGGCGAACACTGAAGCTTTCTTT.

This clone has a single count. This chain uses TRBV7-2 with TRBJ2-5, with 16 bases lining up with TRBD2. The end of the DNA is better explained by TRBJ2-7, so the J call may be wrong. This CDR3 has 18 amino acids. Germline V gives CDR1 SGHTA, CDR2 FQGNSA. DNA of the CDR3: TGTGCCAGCAGCGTACGGGGACTAGCGGGAGGGCCGATGTACGAGCAGTACTTC. It encodes CASSVRGLAGGPMYEQYF.

This chain links TRBV11-1 with TRBJ2-5; 8 bases map to TRBD1. The DNA end is more similar to TRBJ2-7, so the J call may be wrong. CDR1 is SGHAT and CDR2 is FQDESV in the germline V gene (reference sequence). The CDR3 totals 15 residues. CDR3 DNA sequence: TGTGCCAGCAGCTTTAGACAGGGGCAATTCTACGAGCAGTACTTC. This codes for CASSFRQGQFYEQYF.

This CDR3 is CASSPSTSGRGTDTQYF. For the CDR3, the DNA is TGTGCCAGCTCACCCTCGACTAGCGGGAGAGGGACAGATACGCAGTATTTT. The chain uses TRBV18 and TRBJ2-3; 12 nucleotides line up with TRBD2. CDR1 is KGHSH, CDR2 LQKENI, per germline. The V gene end was trimmed by 3 bases and the J gene end by 3 bases; junction bases not matched to a gene: 7. This CDR3 is 17 amino acids long. The whole variable domain, remainder taken from reference TRBV18 and TRBJ2-3, is NAGVMQNPRHLVRRRGQEARLRCSPMKGHSHVYWYRQLPEEGLKFMVYLQKENIIDESGMPKERFSAEFPKEGPSILRIQQVVRGDSAAYFCASSPSTSGRGTDTQYFGPGTRLTVL.

The CDR3 protein is CASGNPDRATNEKLFF. Written as DNA, the CDR3 is TGTGCCAGCGGAAACCCCGACAGGGCAACTAATGAAAAACTGTTTTTT. The chain links TRBV28 to TRBJ1-4; TRBD1 matches 7 bases. CDR1 and CDR2 (germline): MDHEN, SYDVKM. This CDR3 has 16 amino acids. The V and J ends lost 8 bases and 0 bases, in that order; junction bases with no gene match: 9.

V gene TRBV6-6 combines with J gene TRBJ1-2; TRBD1 matches at 9 bases. The CDR3 sequence is 15 residues long. Germline-derived CDR1 and CDR2 are MNHNY and SVGAGI (reference sequence). V trimming: 5 bases; J trimming: 14 bases; junction bases outside the gene matches: 18. The DNA for the CDR3 is TGTGCCAGCAGTCCGGACAGGGGCCCTTTTGGATTTTGGACCTTC. Its translation: CASSPDRGPFGFWTF.

The chain employs TRBV6-1 and TRBJ1-5, with 8 bases that match TRBD1. The germline V gene has CDR1 MNHNS and CDR2 SASEGT. J was trimmed by 3 bases and V by 10 bases; bases with no gene match: 8. This CDR3 comprises 14 residues. The CDR3 protein is CATFPTGDNQPQHF. CDR3 nucleotides: TGTGCCACCTTTCCGACAGGGGACAATCAGCCCCAGCATTTT.

The chain carries TRBV13 and TRBJ2-1, with D maybe TRBD1 (5 bases). Between the trimmed V and J ends, which lost 2 bases and 1 base, there was a span of 9 bases. Germline-derived CDR1 and CDR2 are PRHDT and FYEKMQ (reference sequence). This CDR3 contains 15 residues. CDR3 residues: CASSLYRKSYNEQFF. The CDR3 nucleotides read TGTGCCAGCAGCTTATACAGGAAATCCTACAATGAGCAGTTCTTC.

The rearrangement joins TRBV19 to TRBJ2-1, with D perhaps assigned TRBD1 or TRBD2 (5 bases each). V was cut by 7 bases and J by 4 bases, with 17 bases left in between. The germline CDR1 and CDR2 sequences are LNHDA and SQIVND (reference sequence). CDR3 length: 15 amino acids. CDR3 coding DNA: TGTGCCAGTACCCACGGGACGGAAAAATACAATGAGCAGTTCTTC. Its translation is CASTHGTEKYNEQFF. Full variable domain (remainder filled in from reference TRBV19 and TRBJ2-1): DGGITQSPKYLFRKEGQNVTLSCEQNLNHDAMYWYRQDPGQGLRLIYYSQIVNDFQKGDIAEGYSVSREKKESFPLTVTSAQKNPTAFYLCASTHGTEKYNEQFFGPGTRLTVL.

The gene calls are TRBV7-6 and TRBJ2-6; TRBD1 aligns across 8 bases. Trimming removed 0 bases from V and 1 base from J; junction bases left unmatched: 5. The CDR3 runs 18 residues. The germline CDR1 and CDR2 sequences are SGHVS and FNYEAQ. The CDR3 here is CASSLARTGYSGANVLTF. The CDR3 region has the DNA TGTGCCAGCAGCTTAGCTCGGACAGGGTATTCTGGGGCCAACGTCCTGACTTTC.

The chain is built from TRBV7-9 and TRBJ2-3, with 11 positions matching TRBD2. Trimming at V came to 1 base and at J to 0 bases, leaving 6 bases not matched to a gene. The CDR3 has 18 amino acids. CDR1 and CDR2 (germline): SEHNR, FQNEAQ (reference sequence). Written as DNA, the CDR3 is TGTGCCAGCAGCTTAGTTTTGACTAGCGGGGCTAGCACAGATACGCAGTATTTT. This gives the protein CASSLVLTSGASTDTQYF. Looking up the rest from reference TRBV7-9 and TRBJ2-3 gives the full variable domain: DTGVSQNPRHKITKRGQNVTFRCDPISEHNRLYWYRQTLGQGPEFLTYFQNEAQLEKSRLLSDRFSAERPKGSFSTLEIQRTEQGDSAMYLCASSLVLTSGASTDTQYFGPGTRLTVL.

The chain joins TRBV7-7 to TRBJ2-5; D not resolved. V dropped 1 base and J dropped 7 bases, with 4 bases sitting between them. Germline CDR1 SSHAT, CDR2 FNYEAQ (reference sequence). The CDR3 length is 11 residues. CDR3 in DNA: TGTGCCAGCAGCTTAGAGGGGACCCAGTACTTC. Protein sequence: CASSLEGTQYF. Combining the CDR3 with reference TRBV7-7 and TRBJ2-5 gives the whole variable domain GAGVSQSPRYKVTKRGQDVTLRCDPISSHATLYWYQQALGQGPEFLTYFNYEAQPDKSGLPSDRFSAERPEGSISTLTIQRTEQRDSAMYRCASSLEGTQYFGPGTRLLVL.

The chain carries TRBV7-3 and TRBJ2-6; D possibly corresponds to TRBD1 (5 bases). Between the trimmed V and J ends, which lost 1 base and 2 bases, there was a span of 9 bases. This CDR3 has 16 amino acids. Germline V lookup: CDR1 SGHTA, CDR2 FQGTGA. The CDR3 bases are TGTGCCAGCAGCTTAAGCCCACAGGCTGGGGCCAACGTCCTGACTTTC. Its translation: CASSLSPQAGANVLTF.

The chain uses TRBV4-2 and TRBJ2-5, with D unresolved. CDR1 LGHNA and CDR2 YNFKEQ come from the germline V gene. The ends were cut back, 0 bases at V and 5 bases at J, with 16 bases in the middle. CDR3 length: 16 residues. CDR3 sequence reads: CASSQEGPVKGETQYF. CDR3 nucleotides: TGTGCCAGCAGCCAAGAAGGACCCGTCAAGGGCGAGACCCAGTACTTC.

The V gene is TRBV19, the J gene TRBJ2-2; no firm D call. V shed 3 bases and J shed 6 bases, with 5 bases lying between them. CDR1 is LNHDA and CDR2 is SQIVND in the germline V gene (reference sequence). The CDR3 is made up of 12 amino acids. The CDR3 sequence: CASSMAAGELFF. For the CDR3, the DNA is TGTGCCAGTAGTATGGCGGCCGGGGAGCTGTTTTTT. The whole variable domain, filled in from reference TRBV19 and TRBJ2-2, reads DGGITQSPKYLFRKEGQNVTLSCEQNLNHDAMYWYRQDPGQGLRLIYYSQIVNDFQKGDIAEGYSVSREKKESFPLTVTSAQKNPTAFYLCASSMAAGELFFGEGSRLTVL.

The J gene is TRBJ1-2, the V gene TRBV4-1, with D unclear. The CDR3 has 15 residues. Trimming removed 1 base at V and 0 bases at J, with 9 bases between. Germline V CDR1 and CDR2: MGHRA, YSYEKL. CDR3 loop: CASSQADKANYGYTF. The CDR3 bases are TGCGCCAGCAGCCAAGCAGACAAAGCTAACTATGGCTACACCTTC.

This chain uses TRBV5-4 with TRBJ2-5, with a weak D call TRBD2 (5 bases). The J call may be faulty, since TRBJ2-7 better matches the DNA end. From germline, CDR1 is SGHNT and CDR2 YYREEE (reference sequence). This CDR3 region has 14 residues. The CDR3 sequence: CASSLDGRSGEQYF. DNA of the CDR3: TGTGCCAGCAGCTTGGATGGGAGATCTGGCGAGCAGTACTTC.

V and J are TRBV6-1 and TRBJ2-1; 7 bases agree with TRBD1. The CDR3 is made up of 14 amino acids. CDR1 and CDR2 from the germline V gene are MNHNS and SASEGT. V dropped 4 bases and J dropped 9; count of bases not matched to a gene: 9. Here the CDR3 DNA reads TGTGCCAGCAGTGGAGGGGGCGAAGCTCGTGAGCAGTTCTTC. Its translation is CASSGGGEAREQFF.

The CDR3 region is CASSEWGTGELFF. For the CDR3, the DNA is TGTGCCAGCAGTGAATGGGGGACCGGGGAGCTGTTTTTT. The V gene is TRBV2, the J gene TRBJ2-2, with D perhaps given as TRBD1 or TRBD2 (5 bases each). Trimming left V 2 bases short and J 5 bases short, with 6 bases between. The CDR3 consists of 13 residues. Germline CDR1 is SNHLY and CDR2 is FYNNEI.

The J gene is TRBJ2-7, the V gene TRBV27; 10 bases are a match to TRBD1. The CDR3 loop spans 16 amino acids. Germline V gene sequence: CDR1 MNHEY, CDR2 SMNVEV (reference sequence). J gave up 1 base and V 0 bases, and 3 bases lay outside the gene matches. CDR3 nucleotide sequence: TGTGCCAGCAGTTTATCGGGGGACAGGGGATCCTACGAGCAGTACTTC. Its translation is CASSLSGDRGSYEQYF.